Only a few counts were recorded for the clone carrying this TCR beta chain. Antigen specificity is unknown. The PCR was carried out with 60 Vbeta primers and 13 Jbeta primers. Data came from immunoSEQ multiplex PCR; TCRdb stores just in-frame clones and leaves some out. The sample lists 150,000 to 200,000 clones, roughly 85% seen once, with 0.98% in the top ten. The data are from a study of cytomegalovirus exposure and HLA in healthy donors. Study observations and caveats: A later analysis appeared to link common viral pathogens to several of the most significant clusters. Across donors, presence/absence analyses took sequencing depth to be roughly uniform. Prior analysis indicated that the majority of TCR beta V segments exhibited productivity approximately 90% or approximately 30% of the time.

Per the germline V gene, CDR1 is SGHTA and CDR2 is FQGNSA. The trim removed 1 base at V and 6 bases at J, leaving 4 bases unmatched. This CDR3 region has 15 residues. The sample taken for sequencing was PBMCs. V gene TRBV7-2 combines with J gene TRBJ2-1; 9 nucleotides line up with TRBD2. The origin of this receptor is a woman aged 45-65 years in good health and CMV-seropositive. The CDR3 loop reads CASSLVSGSFNEQFF. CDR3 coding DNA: TGTGCCAGCAGCTTAGTTAGCGGGAGTTTCAATGAGCAGTTCTTC.